A single sample gave rise to the 26 T cell receptor beta chains below, sequenced in a study of OX40 agonist ivuxolimab in advanced cancers. Repertoires were generated with immunoSEQ multiplex PCR, while TCRdb's copy carries only in-frame clones and drops some. In the table there are around 76,000 clones, roughly 88% of which are singletons. The starting material was CD4+ or CD8+ T cells sorted from blood, obtained in a trial of the OX40 agonist ivuxolimab. The receptors were gathered from an adult with an advanced solid tumor such as melanoma, head and neck, liver or kidney cancer.

CDR3 amino acids: CASSQGITGELFF. In DNA, the CDR3 is TGCGCCAGCAGCCAAGGGATCACCGGGGAGCTGTTTTTT. The rearrangement uses TRBV4-3 and TRBJ2-2; D remains ambiguous. Germline CDR1 LGHNA, CDR2 YSLEER. This CDR3 has 13 amino acids. V lost 1 base and J 4 bases, leaving 4 bases between the germline ends.

The gene calls are TRBV7-2 and TRBJ2-4, with D possibly being TRBD1 or TRBD2 (6 bases each). CDR3 length: 13 residues. Per germline, CDR1 SGHTA and CDR2 FQGNSA. Between the trimmed V and J ends, which lost 3 bases and 9 bases, there was a span of 12 bases. The CDR3 bases are TGTGCCAGCAGCTTGGGGGGCCATCTCATTCAGTACTTC. Protein product: CASSLGGHLIQYF.

On this clone: The junction differs from germline at one of its ends, possibly a read error. The chain recombines TRBV10-3 with TRBJ1-2, with 8 bases that match TRBD1. This CDR3 spans 15 amino acids. Germline V gene data show CDR1 as ENHRY and CDR2 as SYGVKD. The CDR3 bases are TGTGCCAGCAGTTCGCCGGACAGGGCTAACTATGGCTACACCTTC. It codes for CASSSPDRANYGYTF.

The chain uses TRBV28 and TRBJ2-1, with TRBD1 matching 7 bases. The germline V gene has CDR1 MDHEN and CDR2 SYDVKM. V shed 7 bases, J shed 9 bases, and the junction held 6 bases outside the gene matches. The CDR3 loop spans 12 amino acids. CDR3 DNA sequence: TGTGCCAGCACCCACAGGGGTCTTGAGCAGTTCTTC. Translation gives CASTHRGLEQFF.

This clone was counted a single time. At one of its ends the junction is not consistent with the germline gene, which may arise from a read error. The V gene is TRBV11-2, the J gene TRBJ2-7; possibly TRBD2 for D (5 bases). CDR1 and CDR2 (germline): SGHAT, FQNNGV. CDR3 length equals 12 residues. Written as DNA, the CDR3 is TGTGCCAGCAGTTCCGGGATCCGAGAGCGGTACTTC. This translates into CASSSGIRERYF.

The V call is TRBV2, the J call TRBJ1-2, with a weak D call TRBD1 (5 bases). Between the trimmed V and J ends, which lost 3 bases and 3 bases, there was a span of 8 bases. The CDR3 consists of 13 residues. CDR1 and CDR2 from the germline V gene are SNHLY and FYNNEI. The CDR3 nucleotides are TGTGCCAGCAGTGACAGGGTAGACTATGGCTACACCTTC. Translated, it gives CASSDRVDYGYTF. Based on the CDR3 plus reference TRBV2 and TRBJ1-2, the full variable domain is EPEVTQTPSHQVTQMGQEVILRCVPISNHLYFYWYRQILGQKVEFLVSFYNNEISEKSEIFDDQFSVERPDGSNFTLKIRSTKLEDSAMYFCASSDRVDYGYTFGSGTRLTVV.

The chain uses TRBV7-3 and TRBJ2-3; 8 bases are a match to TRBD2. Germline V lookup: CDR1 SGHTA, CDR2 FQGTGA. The J segment lost 8 bases and the V segment lost 5 bases, leaving 18 bases of the junction unmatched. The CDR3 totals 17 residues. CDR3 protein: CASSPGGSGTATGTQYF. As DNA, the CDR3 is TGTGCCAGCAGCCCGGGCGGTAGCGGGACCGCCACTGGTACGCAGTATTTT.

Of note for this clone: Other nucleotide sequences in the sample specify the same CDR3. This chain joins TRBV9 and TRBJ1-1, with TRBD1 as a possible D gene (6 bases). Germline CDR1 SGDLS, CDR2 YYNGEE. The CDR3 runs to 14 residues. V dropped 2 bases and J dropped 0 bases, with 8 bases sitting between them. The CDR3 reads CASSVTGMNTEAFF. DNA of the CDR3: TGTGCCAGCAGCGTGACAGGCATGAACACTGAAGCTTTCTTT.

The chain uses TRBV5-6 and TRBJ1-1; D not resolved. Germline values: CDR1 SGHDT, CDR2 YYEEEE. The V and J ends lost 5 bases and 4 bases respectively, with 12 bases between them. The CDR3 covers 13 residues. CDR3 loop: CASRERRGTEAFF. CDR3 nucleotides: TGTGCCAGCAGGGAACGCCGGGGCACTGAAGCTTTCTTT. Full variable domain (outside the CDR3, taken from reference TRBV5-6 and TRBJ1-1): DAGVTQSPTHLIKTRGQQVTLRCSPKSGHDTVSWYQQALGQGPQFIFQYYEEEERQRGNFPDRFSGHQFPNYSSELNVNALLLGDSALYLCASRERRGTEAFFGQGTRLTVV.

V gene TRBV6-1 combines with J gene TRBJ2-5; unclear D gene. This CDR3 contains 15 residues. CDR1 and CDR2 from the germline V gene are MNHNS and SASEGT. V was pared by 8 bases and J by 2 bases, with 18 bases between. The CDR3 here is CASSSSPFTQETQYF. CDR3 DNA sequence: TGTGCCAGCTCCTCCTCACCTTTCACGCAAGAGACCCAGTACTTC.

Note on this clone: Other DNA sequences in the same sample also yield this CDR3. This rearrangement joins TRBV5-1 to TRBJ2-1, with TRBD1 identical over 8 bases. Looked up from germline, CDR1 is SGHRS and CDR2 is YFSETQ. This CDR3 contains 14 residues. V shed 0 bases and J 4 bases; nucleotides not matched to a gene: 0. The CDR3 coding sequence is TGCGCCAGCAGCTTGGGGGACAGGTACAATGAGCAGTTCTTC. Translation gives CASSLGDRYNEQFF.

The rearrangement joins TRBV7-2 to TRBJ2-5; 10 bases match TRBD2. There are 15 residues in the CDR3. Trimming at V came to 2 bases and at J to 5 bases, leaving 5 bases not matched to a gene. Germline lookup yields CDR1 SGHTA and CDR2 FQGNSA. CDR3 protein: CASSLQRGGGETQYF. Here the CDR3 DNA reads TGTGCCAGCAGCTTACAGCGGGGGGGCGGTGAGACCCAGTACTTC.

The J gene is TRBJ2-5, the V gene TRBV18; D uncertain. Trimming removed 2 bases at V and 3 bases at J, with 7 bases between. CDR1 and CDR2 from the germline V gene are KGHSH and LQKENI. The CDR3 contains 13 residues. CDR3 residues: CASSPVSEETQYF. The CDR3 nucleotides are TGTGCCAGCTCACCAGTTTCGGAAGAGACCCAGTACTTC.

This clone was seen more than once but under ten times. V usage is TRBV5-1 and J usage is TRBJ2-6; tentative D call: TRBD2 (6 bases). V was cut by 4 bases and J by 4 bases, with 15 bases left in between. This CDR3 has 16 residues. The germline V gene encodes CDR1 SGHRS and CDR2 YFSETQ. The CDR3 here is CASSADGGSGANVLTF. In DNA form, the CDR3 reads TGCGCCAGCAGCGCGGATGGGGGGTCCGGGGCCAACGTCCTGACTTTC.

The chain uses TRBV7-9 and TRBJ1-3; no reliable D call. Trimming took off 5 bases at V and 9 bases at J, with 17 bases between the two ends. There are 14 residues in the CDR3. The germline gives CDR1 SEHNR, CDR2 FQNEAQ (reference sequence). This chain's CDR3 is CASSPLAGGPTIYF. CDR3 DNA sequence: TGTGCCAGCAGCCCGTTGGCGGGCGGTCCCACCATATATTTT.

V gene TRBV27 combines with J gene TRBJ2-1, with D tentatively TRBD2 (6 bases). The length of the CDR3 is 14 residues. Germline V lookup: CDR1 MNHEY, CDR2 SMNVEV (reference sequence). V dropped 4 bases and J dropped 3 bases, with 10 bases sitting between them. The CDR3 DNA reads TGTGCCAGCAGTTCATCGGGACTCTACAATGAGCAGTTCTTC. Residues: CASSSSGLYNEQFF.

The V call is TRBV9, the J call TRBJ2-3, with no clear D. The V end was cut by 0 bases, the J end by 6 bases, with 8 bases between. The germline CDR1 and CDR2 sequences are SGDLS and YYNGEE. CDR3 length: 13 residues. The CDR3 sequence: CASSVGIGDTQYF. CDR3 sequence (DNA): TGTGCCAGCAGCGTAGGGATTGGGGATACGCAGTATTTT.

This clone was picked up a small number of times. The chain has TRBV7-9 and TRBJ2-7; 10 bases line up with TRBD1. V lost 5 bases and J lost 2; bases outside the gene matches: 9. The CDR3 length is 16 residues. Per the germline V gene, CDR1 is SEHNR and CDR2 is FQNEAQ (reference sequence). CDR3 region: CASSRGTGDRPYEQYF. The DNA for the CDR3 is TGTGCCAGCAGCCGAGGGACAGGGGATCGACCCTACGAGCAGTACTTC.

This chain joins TRBV9 and TRBJ2-1; D gene ambiguous. Germline V lookup: CDR1 SGDLS, CDR2 YYNGEE. Trimming took off 0 bases at V and 0 bases at J, with 7 bases between the two ends. This CDR3 is built from 15 residues. In nucleotides, the CDR3 is TGTGCCAGCAGCGTAGGTGGTCTCTCCTACAATGAGCAGTTCTTC. Translating gives CASSVGGLSYNEQFF.

The chain uses TRBV6-5 and TRBJ2-7, with unresolved D. The CDR3 length is 11 residues. The V end lost 5 bases, the J end lost 3 bases, and 5 bases lay between the germline ends. The germline V gene encodes CDR1 MNHEY and CDR2 SVGAGI. The CDR3 protein is CASSLIYEQYF. As DNA, the CDR3 is TGTGCCAGCAGTCTAATCTACGAGCAGTACTTC.

This chain uses TRBV6-6 with TRBJ2-7, with D unclear. CDR3 length equals 14 residues. Per the germline V gene, CDR1 is MNHNY and CDR2 is SVGAGI (reference sequence). Trimming removed 4 bases at V and 3 bases at J, with 13 bases between. The CDR3 spells CASSWAATYYEQYF. As DNA, the CDR3 is TGTGCCAGCAGTTGGGCAGCTACTTACTACGAGCAGTACTTC.

The chain recombines TRBV6-5 with TRBJ2-3; D remains ambiguous. V lost 2 bases and J lost 4, with 13 bases in between. The CDR3 length is 15 residues. CDR1 MNHEY and CDR2 SVGAGI come from the germline V gene. CDR3 in DNA: TGTGCCAGCAGTTACCGGGCAGGCTCGGCAGATACGCAGTATTTT. Its protein is CASSYRAGSADTQYF.

The chain links TRBV18 to TRBJ2-5; the match to TRBD1 covers 7 bases. In germline, CDR1 is KGHSH, CDR2 LQKENI. V shed 3 bases and J 5 bases; nucleotides not matched to a gene: 3. This CDR3 contains 13 residues. The CDR3, as DNA: TGTGCCAGCTCACCTGTACAGGGGGAGACCCAGTACTTC. The encoded protein is CASSPVQGETQYF.

This clone has more than one count but fewer than ten. The chain joins TRBV20-1 to TRBJ2-7; TRBD1 matches 10 bases. This CDR3 is built from 11 residues. V was pared by 8 bases and J by 5 bases, with 3 bases of the junction left unmatched. CDR1 is DFQATT, CDR2 SNEGSKA, per germline (reference sequence). The CDR3 bases are TGCAGTACGGGACAGGGGAACGAGCAGTACTTC. Protein: CSTGQGNEQYF.

This clone was seen just once. The chain uses TRBV29-1 and TRBJ1-1; D call uncertain. The germline gives CDR1 SQVTM, CDR2 ANQGSEA. The CDR3 is made up of 13 amino acids. Trimming pared 4 bases from V and 4 bases from J, leaving 13 bases between. The CDR3 DNA sequence: TGCAGCGTTGGACCAGGACGGGCCACTGAAGCTTTCTTT. This translates into CSVGPGRATEAFF.

The V gene is TRBV28, the J gene TRBJ1-5; 8 bases match TRBD1. The germline V gene has CDR1 MDHEN and CDR2 SYDVKM. The CDR3 has 14 residues. Germline trimming cut 8 bases from V and 2 bases from J; bases unmatched to any gene: 5. The CDR3 is CASLLGQGNQPQHF. The CDR3 DNA reads TGTGCCAGCCTATTGGGACAGGGCAATCAGCCCCAGCATTTT.